This T cell receptor beta chain was profiled in a study of T cells after yellow fever vaccination (dated by TCRdb to between 2018 and 2021). Turning to the overall study: The SMART-Seq v4 Ultra Low Input RNA kit was used to prepare libraries from fractions with low cell numbers. Bulk TCR alpha and beta repertoires were sequenced longitudinally to track T-cell clones before and after primary and booster YFV17D yellow fever vaccination. Two healthy male donors, one aged 18 to 29 and one aged 30 to 39 years, were included in the cohort. Bulk PBMC replicates and cell subsets were isolated from blood drawn at multiple timepoints before and after both primary and secondary immunization. General conclusions and limits of the study: The secondary T-cell response was weaker than the primary response but faster, peaking on day 5 instead of day 15. Most clones expanded after primary vaccination (96% of CD4 and roughly 90% of CD8) were re-detected after the booster, suggesting that broad memory maintenance occurred. Computational filtering was needed because FACS-sorted repertoires could contain abundant contaminating clonotypes from the bulk population. Because the study included only a couple of donors, the extent to which the findings can be generalized is limited. A small fraction of clonotypes appeared in both the CD4 and CD8 compartments, likely as a result of convergent recombination.

This clonotype was picked up a small number of times. Its cognate antigen has yet to be identified. No base-level quality is on record; no much larger clone is a single base apart. The germline V gene (reference sequence) yields LNHDA for CDR1 and SQIVND for CDR2. The CDR3, from cysteine to phenylalanine, totals 16 residues. Only CDR3 DNA is held: 48 bases, read in frame from base 1. V is pared back by 4 bases and J by 6 bases, with 21 bases lying between the germline termini. TCR cDNA was synthesized by 5'RACE template switching, which introduced a universal primer site and unique molecular identifiers. cDNA synthesis was primed from both the TCR alpha and TCR beta constant segments. Libraries were amplified in two PCR steps, with sample barcodes and sequencing adapters added in the second step. Sequencing of libraries was done on Illumina HiSeq 2500 (2x100 bp) or NovaSeq (2x150 bp). The authors' analysis ran thus. MIGEC handled demultiplexing of reads and collapsing into UMI consensus sequences, while MiXCR performed V(D)J alignment. Vaccine-responding clonotypes were defined with edgeR using replicate PBMC samples, requiring FDR below 0.01 and a log2 fold change above 5 up to day 15. Each bulk clonotype was labeled CD4 or CD8 based on which sequenced repertoire, CD4 or CD8, contained the clonotype at higher abundance. TCRdb took the public reads, trimmed them with fastp at Q25, ran MiXCR for clone calling and kept in-frame beta chains. When rows share a CDR3 protein, they turn into one entry using the most common DNA and genes. TCRdb's processing, not the authors', yielded these V and J calls. This sample gives approximately 180,000 distinct CDR3 sequences in total; roughly 6.2% of them show up just once. Of the sample, less than 3.5% is held by the ten largest clones.

Per the publication, the treatment or condition label means: live attenuated yellow fever vaccine strain. A standard Ficoll-Paque protocol was used to isolate PBMCs from peripheral blood. Dynabeads CD4 and CD8 positive selection kits were used to isolate the CD4 and CD8 T-cell fractions. TriZol was used to extract RNA from bulk PBMCs, from CD4 and CD8 fractions, and from dextramer-positive and dextramer-negative fractions. The sample here was CD4+ T cells sorted from PBMCs, taken on the day of the first yellow fever vaccination. This clonotype was obtained from a man between 18 and 29 years old who received the YFV17D yellow fever vaccine. This chain joins TRBV19 to TRBJ1-2; TRBD1 could be the D gene, as 5 bases match. Here the CDR3 is given as CASSSGYGLGLHGYTF. The nucleotides read TGTGCCAGTAGTAGCGGCTATGGGCTGGGGCTACATGGCTACACCTTC. The reference TRBV19 and TRBJ1-2 proteins fill in what lies around the CDR3, so the full variable domain reads DGGITQSPKYLFRKEGQNVTLSCEQNLNHDAMYWYRQDPGQGLRLIYYSQIVNDFQKGDIAEGYSVSREKKESFPLTVTSAQKNPTAFYLCASSSGYGLGLHGYTFGSGTRLTVV.